The rows below give T cell receptor beta chains drawn from one sample of a study of Ad26.COV2.S vaccination and SARS-CoV-2 variants. The protocol was immunoSEQ multiplex PCR, while the TCRdb copy is restricted to in-frame clones and leaves out a portion. The sample gives some 460,000 clones, around 89% of which show up once; about 1.7% is in the top ten. Material: peripheral blood, obtained in a trial of Ad26.COV2.S vaccine versus placebo. The receptors were sampled from a person between 18 and 60 years old who received the Ad26.COV2.S COVID-19 vaccine or a placebo. Both conserved end residues are part of each CDR3. A D gene is named only where the DNA matches it firmly. Size is stated for part of the rows, as once, few or many counts, or as a class when the clone is expanded.

CDR3aa	CDR3nt	v_gene	d_gene	abundance	j_gene
CASGARQAYEQYF	TGTGCCAGCGGGGCTAGGCAAGCCTACGAGCAGTACTTC	TRBV27	NA	NA	TRBJ2-7
CASSPGQGDYEQYF	TGTGCCAGCAGTCCGGGACAGGGAGATTACGAGCAGTACTTC	TRBV28	TRBD1	NA	TRBJ2-7
CASSLGPGQGFSPLHF	TGTGCCAGCAGTTTGGGCCCGGGACAGGGGTTTTCACCCCTCCACTTT	TRBV6-5	TRBD1	few	TRBJ1-6
CASSYTGPGTEAFF	TGTGCCAGCAGTTACACAGGGCCGGGCACTGAAGCTTTCTTT	TRBV6-5	NA	NA	TRBJ1-1
CASSPYRGNQPQHF	TGTGCCAGCAGTCCTTACAGGGGAAATCAGCCCCAGCATTTT	TRBV6-5	TRBD1	NA	TRBJ1-5
CASRSSNTGELFF	TGTGCCAGCAGGTCCAGTAACACCGGGGAGCTGTTTTTT	TRBV14	NA	NA	TRBJ2-2
CASSVEGHEETQYF	TGTGCCAGCAGCGTAGAGGGCCATGAAGAGACCCAGTACTTC	TRBV9	NA	NA	TRBJ2-5
CSVEGPGERQYF	TGCAGCGTTGAAGGGCCCGGAGAGAGGCAGTACTTC	TRBV29-1	NA	NA	TRBJ2-5
CASSSPGTASNQPQHF	TGTGCCAGTAGTAGCCCCGGGACGGCTAGCAATCAGCCCCAGCATTTT	TRBV19	NA	NA	TRBJ1-5
CASGLGVRTYEQYF	TGTGCCAGCGGTCTGGGGGTACGAACCTACGAGCAGTACTTC	TRBV5-8	NA	NA	TRBJ2-7
CASSPGGVTGELFF	TGTGCCAGCAGCCCCGGGGGGGTGACCGGGGAGCTGTTTTTT	TRBV7-9	TRBD2	NA	TRBJ2-2
CASSLTSSYNSPLHF	TGTGCCAGCAGTTTAACGAGCTCCTATAATTCACCCCTCCACTTT	TRBV27	NA	NA	TRBJ1-6
CASSSGGLANSPLHF	TGTGCCAGCAGCTCCGGCGGCCTAGCGAATTCACCCCTCCACTTT	TRBV9	NA	NA	TRBJ1-6
CASSLDSGDLGELFF	TGTGCCAGCAGCTTGGATTCAGGGGACCTCGGGGAGCTGTTTTTT	TRBV11-3	NA	NA	TRBJ2-2
CASSMGKRVHEQYF	TGTGCCAGTAGTATGGGTAAGCGAGTCCACGAGCAGTACTTC	TRBV19	NA	NA	TRBJ2-7
CSVETGTTYEQYF	TGCAGCGTTGAAACCGGGACTACCTACGAGCAGTACTTC	TRBV29-1	TRBD2	NA	TRBJ2-7
CASSPEWGLGNIQYF	TGTGCCAGCAGCCCTGAGTGGGGCCTCGGGAACATTCAGTACTTC	TRBV16	NA	NA	TRBJ2-4
CASSRQGGTQYF	TGTGCCAGCAGTCGTCAGGGCGGTACGCAGTATTTT	TRBV28	NA	NA	TRBJ2-3
CASSTRPGQEYTGELFF	TGTGCCAGCAGCACAAGACCGGGACAGGAGTACACCGGGGAGCTGTTTTTT	TRBV11-2	TRBD1	NA	TRBJ2-2
CASRGGNTIYF	TGTGCCAGCAGGGGAGGAAACACCATATATTTT	TRBV2	NA	few	TRBJ1-3
CASSSGTAETQYF	TGTGCCAGCAGCTCCGGGACAGCGGAGACCCAGTACTTC	TRBV7-3	TRBD1	NA	TRBJ2-5
CASRARWGPENTEAFF	TGTGCCAGTAGGGCCAGGTGGGGGCCGGAGAACACTGAAGCTTTCTTT	TRBV19	NA	NA	TRBJ1-1
CATYNQETQYF	TGTGCCACTTATAACCAAGAGACCCAGTACTTC	TRBV6-6	NA	NA	TRBJ2-5
CASSSTSGRAVGNEQFF	TGCGCCAGCAGCTCTACTAGCGGGAGGGCTGTGGGCAATGAGCAGTTCTTC	TRBV5-1	TRBD2	once	TRBJ2-1
CASSLGRGGSPLHF	TGTGCCAGCAGCTTAGGCAGGGGAGGTTCACCCCTCCACTTT	TRBV11-2	NA	NA	TRBJ1-6
CASSLPTRRYTF	TGTGCCAGCAGCCTACCGACAAGGCGCTACACCTTC	TRBV7-9	NA	NA	TRBJ1-2
CASSIGGGSFYEQYF	TGTGCCAGCAGCATCGGAGGGGGGAGTTTTTACGAGCAGTACTTC	TRBV5-6	NA	NA	TRBJ2-7
CASSLMGNTEAFF	TGTGCCAGCAGCTTAATGGGAAACACTGAAGCTTTCTTT	TRBV11-2	NA	few	TRBJ1-1
CASSRTNSGNTIYF	TGTGCCAGCAGTCGGACAAATTCTGGAAACACCATATATTTT	TRBV2	NA	NA	TRBJ1-3
CASSQVWRGGGRPGNEQFF	TGCGCCAGCAGCCAAGTTTGGCGCGGTGGGGGGCGACCTGGAAATGAGCAGTTCTTC	TRBV4-1	NA	NA	TRBJ2-1
CASSATPVILAKNIQYF	TGTGCCAGCAGTGCCACCCCCGTAATCCTAGCCAAAAACATTCAGTACTTC	TRBV28	NA	NA	TRBJ2-4
CASSPGTGSSVYTF	TGTGCCAGCAGCCCCGGGACAGGCTCCTCCGTCTACACCTTC	TRBV27	TRBD1	NA	TRBJ1-2
CSVGPPRERTEAFF	TGCAGCGTTGGTCCGCCCAGGGAGAGAACTGAAGCTTTCTTT	TRBV29-1	NA	NA	TRBJ1-1
CASSQDYRRNTEAFF	TGTGCCAGCAGCCAAGACTACAGGAGGAACACTGAAGCTTTCTTT	TRBV3-1/TRBV3-2	NA	NA	TRBJ1-1
CASSQVPGEHQPQHF	TGTGCCAGCAGCCAAGTTCCAGGGGAACATCAGCCCCAGCATTTT	TRBV3-1/TRBV3-2	NA	NA	TRBJ1-5
CAWSPPLGLQYF	TGTGCCTGGAGTCCCCCACTAGGCTTGCAGTACTTC	TRBV30	NA	NA	TRBJ2-7
CASSWGTSEQYF	TGTGCCAGCAGCTGGGGGACCTCCGAGCAGTACTTC	TRBV5-4	NA	NA	TRBJ2-7
CATSRPDRSRYEQYF	TGTGCCACCAGCAGACCCGACAGATCCCGCTACGAGCAGTACTTC	TRBV15	NA	NA	TRBJ2-7
CASSLVGGYEAFF	TGCGCCAGCAGCTTGGTAGGGGGCTATGAAGCTTTCTTT	TRBV5-1	TRBD1	NA	TRBJ1-1
CASSLIGTEQYF	TGTGCCAGCAGCTTGATAGGGACCGAGCAGTACTTC	TRBV5-6	NA	NA	TRBJ2-7
CASSKGNTEAFF	TGTGCCAGCAGCAAGGGGAACACTGAAGCTTTCTTT	TRBV7-9	NA	NA	TRBJ1-1
CASSYAGVGTGELFF	TGTGCCAGCAGTTACGCGGGAGTGGGGACCGGGGAGCTGTTTTTT	TRBV6-5	TRBD2	once	TRBJ2-2
CAISARTVNTEAFF	TGTGCCATCAGCGCAAGGACAGTGAACACTGAAGCTTTCTTT	TRBV10-3	NA	NA	TRBJ1-1
CASSKTGTGSSGANVLTF	TGCGCCAGCAGCAAAACCGGGACAGGGAGCTCTGGGGCCAACGTCCTGACTTTC	TRBV4-1	TRBD1	NA	TRBJ2-6
CASSPPIEVSEAFF	TGTGCCAGCTCACCACCGATTGAGGTTTCCGAAGCTTTCTTT	TRBV18	NA	NA	TRBJ1-1
CASSFGYTEAFF	TGTGCCAGCAGCTTCGGGTACACTGAAGCTTTCTTT	TRBV12-3/TRBV12-4	NA	NA	TRBJ1-1
CASSLGQEFSPLHF	TGCGCCAGCAGCTTGGGACAGGAATTTTCACCCCTCCACTTT	TRBV5-1	NA	NA	TRBJ1-6
CASSQTDSSPLHF	TGTGCCAGCAGTCAAACCGACAGTTCACCCCTCCACTTT	TRBV28	NA	NA	TRBJ1-6